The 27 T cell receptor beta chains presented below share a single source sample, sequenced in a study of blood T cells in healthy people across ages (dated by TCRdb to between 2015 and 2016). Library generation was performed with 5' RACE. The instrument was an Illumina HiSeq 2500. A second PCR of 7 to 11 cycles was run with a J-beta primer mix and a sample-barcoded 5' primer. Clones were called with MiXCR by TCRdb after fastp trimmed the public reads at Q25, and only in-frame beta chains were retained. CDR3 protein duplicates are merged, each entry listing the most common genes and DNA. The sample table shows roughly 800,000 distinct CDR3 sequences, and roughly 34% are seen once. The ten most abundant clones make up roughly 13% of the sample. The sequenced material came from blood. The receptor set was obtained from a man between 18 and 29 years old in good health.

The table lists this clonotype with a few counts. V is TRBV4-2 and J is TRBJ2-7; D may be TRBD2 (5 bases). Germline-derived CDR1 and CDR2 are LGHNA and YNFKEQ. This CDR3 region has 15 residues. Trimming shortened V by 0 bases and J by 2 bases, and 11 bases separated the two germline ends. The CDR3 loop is CASSQDRTLAYEQYF. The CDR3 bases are TGTGCCAGCAGCCAAGATAGGACTCTCGCCTACGAGCAGTACTTC.

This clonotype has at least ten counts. CDR3 DNA sequence: TGTGCCAGCAGCCTTATGGGTGAGACCCAGTACTTC. Amino acid sequence: CASSLMGETQYF. This chain links TRBV12-3 or TRBV12-4 with TRBJ2-5; no reliable D call. The CDR3 contains 12 residues. The V gene lost 6 bases and the J gene lost 5 bases, with 10 bases spanning the gap.

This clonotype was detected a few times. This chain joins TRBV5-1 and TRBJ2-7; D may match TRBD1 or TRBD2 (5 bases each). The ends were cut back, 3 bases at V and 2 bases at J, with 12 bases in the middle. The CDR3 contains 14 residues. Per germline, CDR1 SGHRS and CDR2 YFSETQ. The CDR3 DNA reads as TGCGCCAGCAGCTCCGGGACGCCCACCTACGAGCAGTACTTC. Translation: CASSSGTPTYEQYF.

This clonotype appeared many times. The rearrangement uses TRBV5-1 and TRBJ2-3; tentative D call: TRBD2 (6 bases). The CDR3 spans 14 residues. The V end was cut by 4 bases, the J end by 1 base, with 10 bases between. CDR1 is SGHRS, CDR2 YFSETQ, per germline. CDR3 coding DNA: TGCGCCAGCAGCCGGGACTTACGCACAGATACGCAGTATTTT. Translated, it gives CASSRDLRTDTQYF.

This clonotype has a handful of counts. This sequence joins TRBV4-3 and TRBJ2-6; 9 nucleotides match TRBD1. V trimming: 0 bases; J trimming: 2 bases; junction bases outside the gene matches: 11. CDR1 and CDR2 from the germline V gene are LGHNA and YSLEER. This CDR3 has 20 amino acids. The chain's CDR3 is CASSQENPDRGEAGANVLTF. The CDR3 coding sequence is TGCGCCAGCAGCCAAGAAAACCCGGACAGGGGAGAGGCTGGGGCCAACGTCCTGACTTTC.

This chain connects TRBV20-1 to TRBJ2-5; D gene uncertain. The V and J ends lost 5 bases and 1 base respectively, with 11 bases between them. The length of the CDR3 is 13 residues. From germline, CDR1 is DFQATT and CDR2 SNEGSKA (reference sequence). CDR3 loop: CSAANRAQETQYF. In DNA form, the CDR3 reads TGCAGTGCTGCCAATAGGGCCCAAGAGACCCAGTACTTC.

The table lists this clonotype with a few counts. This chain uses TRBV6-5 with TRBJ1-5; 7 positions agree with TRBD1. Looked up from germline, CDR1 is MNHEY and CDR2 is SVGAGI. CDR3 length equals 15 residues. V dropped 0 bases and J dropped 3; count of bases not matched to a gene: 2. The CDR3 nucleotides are TGTGCCAGCAGTTACTCAGGACAGGACAATCAGCCCCAGCATTTT. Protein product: CASSYSGQDNQPQHF.

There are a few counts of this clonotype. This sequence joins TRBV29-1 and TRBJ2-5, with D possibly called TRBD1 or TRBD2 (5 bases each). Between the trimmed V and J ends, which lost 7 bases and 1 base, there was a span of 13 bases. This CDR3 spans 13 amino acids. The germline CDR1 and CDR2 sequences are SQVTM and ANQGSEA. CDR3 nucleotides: TGCAGCGGGGGGAGACTATCCCAAGAGACCCAGTACTTC. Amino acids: CSGGRLSQETQYF. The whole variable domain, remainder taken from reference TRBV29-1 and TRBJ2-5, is SAVISQKPSRDICQRGTSLTIQCQVDSQVTMMFWYRQQPGQSLTLIATANQGSEATYESGFVIDKFPISRPNLTFSTLTVSNMSPEDSSIYLCSGGRLSQETQYFGPGTRLLVL.

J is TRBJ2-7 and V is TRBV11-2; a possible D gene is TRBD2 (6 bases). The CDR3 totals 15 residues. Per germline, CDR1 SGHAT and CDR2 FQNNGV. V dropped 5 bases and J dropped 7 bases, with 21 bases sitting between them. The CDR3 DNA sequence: TGTGCCAGCAGCGATGTGGGGGGACGGGCGAATGAGCAGTACTTC. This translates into CASSDVGGRANEQYF.

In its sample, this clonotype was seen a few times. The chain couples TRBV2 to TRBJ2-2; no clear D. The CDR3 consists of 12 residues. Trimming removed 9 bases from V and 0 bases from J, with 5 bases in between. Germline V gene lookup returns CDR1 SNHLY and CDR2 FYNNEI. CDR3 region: CASKANTGELFF. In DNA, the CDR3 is TGTGCCAGTAAGGCGAACACCGGGGAGCTGTTTTTT.

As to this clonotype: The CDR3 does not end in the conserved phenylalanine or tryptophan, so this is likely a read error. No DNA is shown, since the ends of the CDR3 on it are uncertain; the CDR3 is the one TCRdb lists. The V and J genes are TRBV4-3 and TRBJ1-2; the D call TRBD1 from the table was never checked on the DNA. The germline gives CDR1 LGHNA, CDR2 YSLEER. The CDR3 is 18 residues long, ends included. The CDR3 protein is CASSQDWGREYRHYGYSL.

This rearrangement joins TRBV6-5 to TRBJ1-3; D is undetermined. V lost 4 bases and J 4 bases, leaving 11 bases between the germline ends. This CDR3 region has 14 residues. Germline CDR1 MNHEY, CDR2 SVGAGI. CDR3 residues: CASSFSDGGNTIYF. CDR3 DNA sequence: TGTGCCAGCAGTTTCTCGGACGGAGGAAACACCATATATTTT.

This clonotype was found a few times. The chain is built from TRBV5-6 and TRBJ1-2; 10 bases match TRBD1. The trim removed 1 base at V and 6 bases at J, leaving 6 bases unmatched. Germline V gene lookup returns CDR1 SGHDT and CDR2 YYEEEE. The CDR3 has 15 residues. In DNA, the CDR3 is TGTGCCAGCAGCTTGTACGACAGGGGGCAGGATGGCTACACCTTC. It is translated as CASSLYDRGQDGYTF.

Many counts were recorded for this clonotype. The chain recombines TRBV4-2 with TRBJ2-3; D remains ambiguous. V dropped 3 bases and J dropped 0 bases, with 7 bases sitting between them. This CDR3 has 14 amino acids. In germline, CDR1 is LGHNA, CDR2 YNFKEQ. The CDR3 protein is CASSHPESTDTQYF. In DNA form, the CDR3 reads TGTGCCAGCAGCCACCCGGAGAGCACAGATACGCAGTATTTT.

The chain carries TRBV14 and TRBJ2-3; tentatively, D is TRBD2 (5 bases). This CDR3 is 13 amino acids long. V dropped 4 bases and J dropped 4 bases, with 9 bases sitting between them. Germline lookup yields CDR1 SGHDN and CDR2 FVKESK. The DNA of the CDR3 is TGTGCCAGCAGCCCCCTGGACTCAGATACGCAGTATTTT. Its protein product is CASSPLDSDTQYF.

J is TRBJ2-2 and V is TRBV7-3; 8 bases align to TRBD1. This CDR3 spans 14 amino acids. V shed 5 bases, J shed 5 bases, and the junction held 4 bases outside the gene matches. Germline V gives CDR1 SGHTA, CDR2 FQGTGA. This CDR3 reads CASSPDRATGELFF. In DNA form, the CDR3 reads TGTGCCAGCAGCCCGGACAGGGCAACCGGGGAGCTGTTTTTT.

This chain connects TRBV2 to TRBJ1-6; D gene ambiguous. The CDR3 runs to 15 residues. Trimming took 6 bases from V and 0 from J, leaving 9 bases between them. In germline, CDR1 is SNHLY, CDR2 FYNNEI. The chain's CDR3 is CASRRVTSYNSPLHF. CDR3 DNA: TGTGCCAGCAGAAGGGTGACCTCCTATAATTCACCCCTCCACTTT.

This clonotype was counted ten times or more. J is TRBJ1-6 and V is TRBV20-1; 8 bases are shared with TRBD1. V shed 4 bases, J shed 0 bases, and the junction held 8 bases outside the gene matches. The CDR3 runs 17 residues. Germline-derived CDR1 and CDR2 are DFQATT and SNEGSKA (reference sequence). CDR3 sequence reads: CSATRQGPSSYNSPLHF. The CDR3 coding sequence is TGCAGTGCTACCAGACAGGGGCCTAGCTCCTATAATTCACCCCTCCACTTT.

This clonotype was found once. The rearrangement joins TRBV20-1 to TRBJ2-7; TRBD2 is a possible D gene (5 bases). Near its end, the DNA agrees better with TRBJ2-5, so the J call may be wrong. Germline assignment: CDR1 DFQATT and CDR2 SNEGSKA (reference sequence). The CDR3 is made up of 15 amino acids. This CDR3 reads CSASTGVRVPQTQYF. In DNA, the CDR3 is TGCAGTGCTTCAACCGGGGTCAGAGTTCCACAGACCCAGTACTTC.

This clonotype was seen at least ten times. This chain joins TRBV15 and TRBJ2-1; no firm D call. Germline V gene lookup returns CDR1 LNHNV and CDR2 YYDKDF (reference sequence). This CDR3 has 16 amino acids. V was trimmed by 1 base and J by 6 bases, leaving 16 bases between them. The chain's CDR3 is CATSRGVGISPNEQFF. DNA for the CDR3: TGTGCCACCAGCAGAGGGGTTGGGATTTCCCCCAATGAGCAGTTCTTC.

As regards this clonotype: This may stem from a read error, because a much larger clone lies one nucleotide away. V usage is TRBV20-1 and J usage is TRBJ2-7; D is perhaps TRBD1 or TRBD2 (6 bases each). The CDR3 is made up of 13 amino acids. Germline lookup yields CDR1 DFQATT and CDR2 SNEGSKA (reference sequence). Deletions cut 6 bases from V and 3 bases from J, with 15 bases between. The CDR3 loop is CSAWDKGGYEQYF. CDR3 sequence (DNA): TGCAGTGCCTGGGACAAGGGAGGCTACGAGCAGTACTTC.

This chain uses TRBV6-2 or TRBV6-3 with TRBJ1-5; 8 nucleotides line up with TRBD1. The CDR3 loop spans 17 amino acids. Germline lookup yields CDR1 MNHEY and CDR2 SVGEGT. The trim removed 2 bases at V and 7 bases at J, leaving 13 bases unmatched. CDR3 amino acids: CASSYATSGGNTQPQHF. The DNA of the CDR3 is TGTGCCAGCAGTTACGCGACCTCAGGGGGCAATACGCAGCCCCAGCATTTT.

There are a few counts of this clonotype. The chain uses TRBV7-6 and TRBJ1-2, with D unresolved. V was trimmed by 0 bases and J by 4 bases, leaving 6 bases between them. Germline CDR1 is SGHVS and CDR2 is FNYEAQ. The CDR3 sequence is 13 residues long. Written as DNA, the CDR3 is TGTGCCAGCAGCTTAGCAGAGTTCTATGGCTACACCTTC. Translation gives CASSLAEFYGYTF.

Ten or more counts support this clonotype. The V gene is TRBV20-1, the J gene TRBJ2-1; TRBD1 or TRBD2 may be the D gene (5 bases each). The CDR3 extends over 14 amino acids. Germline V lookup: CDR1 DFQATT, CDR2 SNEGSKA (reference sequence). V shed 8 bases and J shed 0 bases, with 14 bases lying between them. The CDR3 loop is CSQADGGSYNEQFF. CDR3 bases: TGCAGTCAAGCGGATGGGGGCTCCTACAATGAGCAGTTCTTC.

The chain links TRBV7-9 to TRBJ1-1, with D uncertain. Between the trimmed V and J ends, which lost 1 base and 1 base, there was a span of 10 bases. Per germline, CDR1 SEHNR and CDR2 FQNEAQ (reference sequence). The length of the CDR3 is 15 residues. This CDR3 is CASSLGTAQNTEAFF. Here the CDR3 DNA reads TGTGCCAGCAGCTTAGGGACGGCCCAGAACACTGAAGCTTTCTTT.

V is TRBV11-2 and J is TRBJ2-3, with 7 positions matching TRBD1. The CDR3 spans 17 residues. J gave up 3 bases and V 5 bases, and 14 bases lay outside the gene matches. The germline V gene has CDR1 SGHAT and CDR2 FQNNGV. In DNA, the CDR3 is TGTGCCAGCAGCCGTGACCTAGCAGGGGGTCAGACAGATACGCAGTATTTT. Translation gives CASSRDLAGGQTDTQYF.

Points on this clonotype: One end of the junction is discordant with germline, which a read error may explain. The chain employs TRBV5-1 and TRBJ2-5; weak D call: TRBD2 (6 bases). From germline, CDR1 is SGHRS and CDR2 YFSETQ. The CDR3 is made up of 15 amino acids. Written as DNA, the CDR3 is TGCGCCAGCAGCGTGGATGGGACTCCCCAAGAGACCCCGTACTTC. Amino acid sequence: CASSVDGTPQETPYF. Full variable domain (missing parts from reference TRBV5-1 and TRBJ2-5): KAGVTQTPRYLIKTRGQQVTLSCSPISGHRSVSWYQQTPGQGLQFLFEYFSETQRNKGNFPGRFSGRQFSNSRSEMNVSTLELGDSALYLCASSVDGTPQETPYFGPGTRLLVL.